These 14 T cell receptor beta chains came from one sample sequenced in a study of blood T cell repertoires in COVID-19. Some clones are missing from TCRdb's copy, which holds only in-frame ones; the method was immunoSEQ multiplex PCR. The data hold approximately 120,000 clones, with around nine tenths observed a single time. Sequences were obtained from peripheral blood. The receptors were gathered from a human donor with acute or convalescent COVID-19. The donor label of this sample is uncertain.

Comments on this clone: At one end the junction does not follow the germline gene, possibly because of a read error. DNA of the CDR3: TGTGCCAGCAGCCAAGAGGGGGGGAAGGGCCGTTTGCACTTC. The encoded protein is CASSQEGGKGRLHF. This sequence joins TRBV3-1 (or the pseudogene TRBV3-2) and TRBJ2-4, with TRBD2 identical over 7 bases. CDR3 size: 14 residues. The germline CDR1 and CDR2 sequences are LGHDT and YNNKEL (reference sequence).

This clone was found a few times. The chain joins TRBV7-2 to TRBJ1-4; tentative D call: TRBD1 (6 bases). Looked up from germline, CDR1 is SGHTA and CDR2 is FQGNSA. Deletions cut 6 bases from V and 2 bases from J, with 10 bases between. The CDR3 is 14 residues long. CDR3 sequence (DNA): TGTGCCAGCAGGATACAGGGTACTAATGAAAAACTGTTTTTT. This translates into CASRIQGTNEKLFF.

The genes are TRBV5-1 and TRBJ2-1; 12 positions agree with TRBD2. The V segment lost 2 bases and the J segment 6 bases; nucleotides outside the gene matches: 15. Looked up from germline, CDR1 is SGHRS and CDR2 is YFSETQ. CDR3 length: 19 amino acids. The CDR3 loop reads CASSFPPTSGGPSSNEQFF. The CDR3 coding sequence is TGCGCCAGCAGCTTTCCCCCCACTAGCGGGGGGCCCAGCAGCAATGAGCAGTTCTTC. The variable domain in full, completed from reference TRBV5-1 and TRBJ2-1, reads KAGVTQTPRYLIKTRGQQVTLSCSPISGHRSVSWYQQTPGQGLQFLFEYFSETQRNKGNFPGRFSGRQFSNSRSEMNVSTLELGDSALYLCASSFPPTSGGPSSNEQFFGPGTRLTVL.

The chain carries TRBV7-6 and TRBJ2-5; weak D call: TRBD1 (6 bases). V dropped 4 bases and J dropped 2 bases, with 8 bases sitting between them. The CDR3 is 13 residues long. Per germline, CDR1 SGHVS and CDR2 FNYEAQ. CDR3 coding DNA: TGTGCCAGCAGCTGGACAGAACAAGAGACCCAGTACTTC. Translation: CASSWTEQETQYF.

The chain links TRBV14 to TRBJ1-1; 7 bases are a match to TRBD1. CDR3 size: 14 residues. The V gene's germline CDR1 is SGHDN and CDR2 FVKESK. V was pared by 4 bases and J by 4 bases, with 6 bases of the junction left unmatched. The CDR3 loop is CASSRQTGATEAFF. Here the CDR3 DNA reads TGTGCCAGCAGCCGACAAACAGGGGCCACTGAAGCTTTCTTT.

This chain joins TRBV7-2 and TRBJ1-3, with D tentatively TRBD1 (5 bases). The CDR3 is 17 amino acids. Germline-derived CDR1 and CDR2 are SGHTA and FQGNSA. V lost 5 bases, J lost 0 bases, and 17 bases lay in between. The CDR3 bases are TGTGCCAGCAGCCCGTTCGACAGCTATTTCTCTGGAAACACCATATATTTT. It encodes CASSPFDSYFSGNTIYF.

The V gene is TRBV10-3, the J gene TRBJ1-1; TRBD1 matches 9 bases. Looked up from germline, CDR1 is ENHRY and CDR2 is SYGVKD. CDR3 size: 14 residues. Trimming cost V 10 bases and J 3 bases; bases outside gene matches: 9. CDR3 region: CATAGQGGYTEAFF. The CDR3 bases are TGTGCCACCGCGGGACAGGGAGGGTACACTGAAGCTTTCTTT.

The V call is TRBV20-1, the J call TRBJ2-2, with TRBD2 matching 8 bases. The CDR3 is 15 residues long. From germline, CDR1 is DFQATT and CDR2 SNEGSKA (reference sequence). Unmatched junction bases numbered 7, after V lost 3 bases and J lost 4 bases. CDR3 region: CSASSLAGGTGELFF. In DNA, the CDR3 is TGCAGTGCTAGTTCTCTAGCGGGCGGCACCGGGGAGCTGTTTTTT.

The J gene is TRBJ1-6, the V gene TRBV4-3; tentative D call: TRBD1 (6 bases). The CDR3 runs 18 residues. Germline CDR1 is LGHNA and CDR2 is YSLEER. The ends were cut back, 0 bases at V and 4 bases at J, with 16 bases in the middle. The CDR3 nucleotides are TGCGCCAGCAGCCAAGAGTCGCAACAGGGTGGGTATAATTCACCCCTCCACTTT. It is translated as CASSQESQQGGYNSPLHF.

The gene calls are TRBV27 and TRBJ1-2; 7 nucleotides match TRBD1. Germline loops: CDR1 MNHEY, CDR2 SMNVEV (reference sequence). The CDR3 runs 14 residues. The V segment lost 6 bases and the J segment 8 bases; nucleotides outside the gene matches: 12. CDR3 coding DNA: TGTGCCAGCAGGCCGGGACAGCGTTTGGGGGGCTACACCTTC. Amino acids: CASRPGQRLGGYTF.

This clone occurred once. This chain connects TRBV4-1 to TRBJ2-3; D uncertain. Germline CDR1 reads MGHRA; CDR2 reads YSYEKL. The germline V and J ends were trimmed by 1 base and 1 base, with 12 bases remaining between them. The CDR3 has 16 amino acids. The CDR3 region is CASSQAELSGTDTQYF. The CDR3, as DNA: TGCGCCAGCAGCCAAGCGGAGCTGTCGGGCACAGATACGCAGTATTTT.

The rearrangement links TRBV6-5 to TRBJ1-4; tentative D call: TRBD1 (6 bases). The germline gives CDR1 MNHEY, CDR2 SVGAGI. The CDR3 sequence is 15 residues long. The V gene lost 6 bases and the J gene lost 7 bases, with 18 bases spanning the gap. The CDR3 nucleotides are TGTGCCAGCAGGGAGCGGACAGCGTCTAGTGAAAAACTGTTTTTT. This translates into CASRERTASSEKLFF.

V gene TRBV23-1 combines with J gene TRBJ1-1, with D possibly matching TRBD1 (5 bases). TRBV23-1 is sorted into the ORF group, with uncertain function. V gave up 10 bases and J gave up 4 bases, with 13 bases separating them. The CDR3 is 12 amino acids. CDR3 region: CAINRGGTEAFF. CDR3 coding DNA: TGCGCCATCAATCGGGGGGGCACTGAAGCTTTCTTT.

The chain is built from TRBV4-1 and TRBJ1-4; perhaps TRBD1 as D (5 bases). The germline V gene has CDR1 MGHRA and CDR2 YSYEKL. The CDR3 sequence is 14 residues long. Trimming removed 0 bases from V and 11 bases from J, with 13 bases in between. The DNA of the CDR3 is TGCGCCAGCAGCCAAGATAGGAGGGGTCGTAAACTGTTTTTT. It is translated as CASSQDRRGRKLFF.